This passage covers 29 T cell receptor beta chains from one sample sequenced in a study of tumor-infiltrating lymphocytes in primary liver carcinoma. With roughly 540 ng total RNA as template and a constant-region primer, TCR beta cDNA was made. Three nested multiplex PCR rounds of slightly modified ARM-PCR generated TCR beta libraries. A C-beta reverse primer was combined with TRBV1-TRBV30 forward primers in the first two PCR rounds, and each round had roughly 9 cycles. MiXCR, run by TCRdb on the multiplex PCR reads, gives a single entry per CDR3 protein. The table has roughly 330,000 distinct CDR3 sequences, less than 75% seen once; the top ten hold roughly 6%. In addition to blood RNA drawn from unsorted whole blood, germline DNA was extracted. Sequenced material: peripheral blood. The source of these receptors is a middle-aged man with primary liver carcinoma and hepatitis B virus infection.

The chain couples TRBV13 to TRBJ2-7; D not resolved. Germline lookup yields CDR1 PRHDT and CDR2 FYEKMQ (reference sequence). The length of the CDR3 is 14 residues. V was pared by 6 bases and J by 7 bases, with 19 bases between. DNA of the CDR3: TGTGCCAGCAGTTCAGACCAAATTGCCATTGAGCAGTACTTC. This sequence encodes CASSSDQIAIEQYF.

Details on this clonotype: An end of the junction does not agree with germline; a read error may underlie this. The rearrangement links TRBV11-1 to TRBJ2-5, with D hard to call. This CDR3 is 13 amino acids long. CDR1 and CDR2 from the germline V gene are SGHAT and FQDESV (reference sequence). The CDR3 sequence: CASSRVQQETQCF. The CDR3 DNA follows: TGTGCCAGCAGCCGGGTCCAACAAGAGACCCAGTGCTTC.

Comments on this clonotype: One junction end disagrees with the germline gene, perhaps due to a read error. This chain connects TRBV14 to TRBJ2-1; TRBD2 aligns across 7 bases. This CDR3 contains 16 residues. The germline V gene encodes CDR1 SGHDN and CDR2 FVKESK. CDR3 nucleotides: TGTGCCAGCAGTGCCAAAGCGGGATGGGTAAACAATGAGCAATTCTTC. Protein: CASSAKAGWVNNEQFF. The full variable domain, rest sourced from reference TRBV14 and TRBJ2-1, is EAGVTQFPSHSVIEKGQTVTLRCDPISGHDNLYWYRRVMGKEIKFLLHFVKESKQDESGMPNNRFLAERTGGTYSTLKVQPAELEDSGVYFCASSAKAGWVNNEQFFGPGTRLTVL.

The chain has TRBV11-1 and TRBJ1-1; no definite D call. CDR3 length equals 13 residues. Trimming pared 3 bases from V and 10 bases from J, leaving 15 bases between. From germline, CDR1 is SGHAT and CDR2 FQDESV (reference sequence). In DNA form, the CDR3 reads TGTGCCAGCAGCTTTTCCGTTCAGGCTGCAGCTTTCTTT. It is translated as CASSFSVQAAAFF.

The table lists this clonotype with many counts. The chain links TRBV6-1 to TRBJ2-2; 10 nucleotides line up with TRBD1. The CDR3 totals 15 residues. V lost 6 bases to trimming and J lost 5 bases; unmatched junction nucleotides: 6. Germline loops: CDR1 MNHNS, CDR2 SASEGT. The CDR3 bases are TGTGCCAGCAGGCCGGACAGGGGGTGGACCGGGGAGCTGTTTTTT. It specifies CASRPDRGWTGELFF.

Comment on this clonotype: One end of the junction fails to match germline, which may point to a read error. The gene calls are TRBV11-2 and TRBJ2-7; D is undetermined. Per the germline V gene, CDR1 is SGHAT and CDR2 is FQNNGV. The CDR3 runs to 15 residues. CDR3 amino acids: CARSLVSGMVYEQYF. The CDR3 DNA reads as TGTGCCAGGAGCTTAGTTTCGGGCATGGTCTACGAGCAGTACTTC.

This clonotype was seen at least ten times. The junction shows a germline mismatch at one end, possibly a read error. The rearrangement uses TRBV11-2 and TRBJ2-1, with 9 bases lining up with TRBD2. Germline CDR1 reads SGHAT; CDR2 reads FQNNGV. The CDR3 runs to 13 residues. The chain's CDR3 is CASSPGTSKTVVF. The CDR3 bases are TGTGCCAGCAGCCCCGGGACTAGCAAAACTGTGGTCTTC. The variable domain in full, with the rest retrieved from reference TRBV11-2 and TRBJ2-1, is EAGVAQSPRYKIIEKRQSVAFWCNPISGHATLYWYQQILGQGPKLLIQFQNNGVVDDSQLPKDRFSAERLKGVDSTLKIQPAKLEDSAVYLCASSPGTSKTVVFGPGTRLTVL.

Comments on this clonotype: A read error may be the cause here, since a much bigger clone is one base away. This CDR3 is missing its conserved last phenylalanine or tryptophan, likely due to a read error. This chain links TRBV6-2 or TRBV6-3 with TRBJ2-7; 7 bases are a match to TRBD1. This CDR3 contains 14 residues. Germline CDR1 reads MNHEY; CDR2 reads SVGEGT. Losses at the gene ends were 3 bases for V and 6 bases for J; bases not matched to a gene: 8. The CDR3 DNA sequence: TGTGCCAGCAGTTATGACAGGGAATCTTCCGAGCAGTACCTC. Translation: CASSYDRESSEQYL.

The chain carries TRBV28 and TRBJ1-1; D may be TRBD1 (5 bases). Germline V CDR1 and CDR2: MDHEN, SYDVKM. Trimming left V 5 bases short and J 9 bases short, with 16 bases between. The CDR3 totals 13 residues. CDR3 loop: CASSQGRRTKAFF. The CDR3, as DNA: TGTGCCAGCAGTCAGGGTAGACGGACTAAAGCTTTCTTT. Supplemented by reference TRBV28 and TRBJ1-1, the full variable domain reads DVKVTQSSRYLVKRTGEKVFLECVQDMDHENMFWYRQDPGLGLRLIYFSYDVKMKEKGDIPEGYSVSREKKERFSLILESASTNQTSMYLCASSQGRRTKAFFGQGTRLTVV.

This clonotype was counted a single time. Since a much larger clone is just one base distant, this may be a read error. V is TRBV10-3 and J is TRBJ2-1; the D is unclear. Trimming removed 9 bases from V and 5 bases from J, with 14 bases in between. The germline V gene encodes CDR1 ENHRY and CDR2 SYGVKD. The CDR3 sequence is 13 residues long. CDR3 coding DNA: TGTGCCATTAAAAGACACGACAACAATGAGCAGTTCTTC. Encoded protein: CAIKRHDNNEQFF.

Turning to this clonotype: One end of the junction does not line up with germline, which may come from a read error. This chain uses TRBV29-1 with TRBJ2-3; 8 bases agree with TRBD2. The CDR3 runs to 15 residues. CDR1 is SQVTM, CDR2 ANQGSEA, per germline. CDR3 amino acids: CNVEDTSGSADTQYF. The DNA of the CDR3 is TGCAACGTTGAAGATACGAGCGGGAGTGCAGATACGCAGTATTTT.

A note on this clonotype: This clone may be a read error of a much larger clone one base away. The chain uses TRBV5-4 and TRBJ2-7; D perhaps matches TRBD2 (5 bases). In germline, CDR1 is SGHNT, CDR2 YYREEE (reference sequence). The CDR3 extends over 13 amino acids. The germline V and J ends were trimmed by 4 bases and 3 bases, with 11 bases remaining between them. CDR3 sequence: CASSVGAYYEQYF. CDR3 nucleotide sequence: TGTGCCAGCAGCGTGGGAGCCTACTACGAGCAGTACTTC.

This chain connects TRBV30 to TRBJ1-2, with D uncertain. V was shortened by 0 bases and J by 9 bases, with 11 bases between the two germline ends. Germline CDR1 and CDR2: GTSNPN and SVGIG (reference sequence). The length of the CDR3 is 12 residues. CDR3: CAWSVRNFRYTF. The DNA of the CDR3 is TGTGCCTGGAGTGTAAGAAACTTTCGCTACACCTTC.

This clonotype has just a few counts. The chain carries TRBV5-4 and TRBJ1-2; D gene uncertain. Trimming shortened V by 2 bases and J by 4 bases, and 12 bases separated the two germline ends. The germline V gene encodes CDR1 SGHNT and CDR2 YYREEE (reference sequence). The CDR3 length is 14 residues. In DNA, the CDR3 is TGTGCCAGCAGCTTCCCCGGGCAATCCTATGGCTACACCTTC. It is translated as CASSFPGQSYGYTF.

There are many counts of this clonotype. The chain links TRBV6-2 or TRBV6-3 to TRBJ1-2; possible D gene TRBD1, 5 bases. Per germline, CDR1 MNHEY and CDR2 SVGEGT. The CDR3 length is 15 residues. Trimming pared 0 bases from V and 5 bases from J, leaving 13 bases between. The CDR3 region is CASSYSAGKVYGYTF. The CDR3 DNA follows: TGTGCCAGCAGTTACTCCGCAGGGAAGGTTTATGGCTACACCTTC.

This clonotype was counted many times. The chain links TRBV4-1 to TRBJ2-7; D possibly corresponds to TRBD1 (6 bases). V lost 5 bases and J 10 bases, leaving 18 bases between the germline ends. CDR3 length equals 13 residues. In germline, CDR1 is MGHRA, CDR2 YSYEKL. In DNA form, the CDR3 reads TGCGCCAGCAGCATAAACCGGGACACGGTCCAGTACTTC. Its protein product is CASSINRDTVQYF.

As concerns this clonotype: This is likely a read error, given that the CDR3 carries no conserved phenylalanine or tryptophan at its end. The chain recombines TRBV10-3 with TRBJ2-6; no definite D call. V was shortened by 3 bases and J by 0 bases, with 6 bases between the two germline ends. This CDR3 is built from 15 residues. The germline V gene encodes CDR1 ENHRY and CDR2 SYGVKD. The CDR3 DNA reads as TGTGCCATCAGTGAAGAACTCTCTGGGGCCAACGTCCTGACTTCC. Translating gives CAISEELSGANVLTS.

Comment on this clonotype: It may be a read error: a sequence one base away is much more abundant. The chain couples TRBV6-2 or TRBV6-3 to TRBJ2-2, with D possibly called TRBD1 or TRBD2 (5 bases each). The CDR3 has 14 amino acids. Germline loops: CDR1 MNHEY, CDR2 SVGEGT. The CDR3 coding sequence is TGTGCCAGCAGTTTTGGGGGATACACCGGGAAGCTGTTTTTT. Translating it yields CASSFGGYTGKLFF.

As concerns this clonotype: A junction boundary mismatches the germline segment, possibly from a read error. This rearrangement joins TRBV14 to TRBJ2-2; D is perhaps TRBD1 (6 bases). Germline V gene data show CDR1 as SGHDN and CDR2 as FVKESK. The CDR3 length is 15 residues. This CDR3 reads CASSQFQGLTGELFF. CDR3 in DNA: TGTGCCAGCAGCCAATTCCAGGGGTTAACCGGGGAGCTCTTTTTT. Full variable domain (remainder filled in from reference TRBV14 and TRBJ2-2): EAGVTQFPSHSVIEKGQTVTLRCDPISGHDNLYWYRRVMGKEIKFLLHFVKESKQDESGMPNNRFLAERTGGTYSTLKVQPAELEDSGVYFCASSQFQGLTGELFFGEGSRLTVL.

The rearrangement uses TRBV7-6 and TRBJ2-5, with no clear D. CDR1 is SGHVS, CDR2 FNYEAQ, per germline. V was cut by 3 bases and J by 4 bases, with 18 bases left in between. The CDR3 loop spans 16 amino acids. The CDR3 nucleotides read TGTGCCAGCAGCTTGAACCCAGCGCGGTTGGTAGAGACCCAGTACTTC. Translation gives CASSLNPARLVETQYF.

With respect to this clonotype: One junction end does not reproduce the germline sequence, and a read error may be involved. The genes are TRBV11-3 and TRBJ2-1, with unresolved D. Germline V gene lookup returns CDR1 SGHNT and CDR2 YENEEA. The length of the CDR3 is 15 residues. Here the CDR3 DNA reads TGTGCCAGCAGCCTATCGTCTGGCCCCTTCAATGAGCAGCTCTTC. Translation: CASSLSSGPFNEQLF.

This clonotype came up many times. This chain joins TRBV6-2 or TRBV6-3 and TRBJ2-3, with 7 bases matching TRBD2. CDR3 length equals 14 residues. V shed 9 bases and J 4 bases; nucleotides not matched to a gene: 10. Germline assignment: CDR1 MNHEY and CDR2 SVGEGT. In nucleotides, the CDR3 is TGTGCCAGTAAGACGGGAGGAACCCCAGATACGCAGTATTTT. Its protein product is CASKTGGTPDTQYF.

Comment on this clonotype: Germline and junction disagree at one end, which may indicate a read error. The chain uses TRBV11-2 and TRBJ2-7, with D tentatively TRBD1 (5 bases). Per the germline V gene, CDR1 is SGHAT and CDR2 is FQNNGV. This CDR3 contains 14 residues. For the CDR3, the DNA is TGTGCCAACAGCTTAGTTTCCTCTGGGGCCGAGCAGTACTTC. Protein product: CANSLVSSGAEQYF.

In this sample, this clonotype turned up once. A read error may be the cause here, since a much bigger clone is one base away. The V gene is TRBV10-3, the J gene TRBJ2-3, with 7 bases fitting TRBD2. The V gene's germline CDR1 is ENHRY and CDR2 SYGVKD. This CDR3 is 11 amino acids long. For the CDR3, the DNA is TGTACCACTAGCGGCACAGATACGCAGTATTTT. Protein: CTTSGTDTQYF.

This clonotype was detected once. A much more abundant neighbour one base away suggests this may be a read error. The rearrangement links TRBV5-5 to TRBJ1-2, with D maybe TRBD1 (6 bases). The V and J ends lost 6 bases and 2 bases respectively, with 17 bases between them. The CDR3 consists of 15 residues. Germline assignment: CDR1 SGHKS and CDR2 YYEKEE (reference sequence). CDR3 DNA: TGTGCCAGCATCCGAACCCCGGGGGCCAACTATGGCTACACCTTC. It translates to CASIRTPGANYGYTF.

In regard to this clonotype: This may stem from a read error, because a much larger clone lies one nucleotide away. The genes are TRBV12-3 or TRBV12-4 and TRBJ2-2; 11 nucleotides line up with TRBD2. Germline trimming cut 5 bases from V and 3 bases from J; bases unmatched to any gene: 17. CDR3 length equals 20 residues. The CDR3 region is CASSPLPATSGNVDTGELFF. CDR3 DNA sequence: TGTGCCAGCAGTCCTCTCCCCGCGACTAGCGGGAATGTAGACACCGGGGAGCTGTTTTTT.

About this clonotype: The missing conserved phenylalanine or tryptophan at the end of this CDR3 makes a read error likely. The DNA of the CDR3 is TGTGCCAGCAGTCGAACTCCGTCCTACGAGCAGTACTTG. Translating gives CASSRTPSYEQYL. This rearrangement joins TRBV28 to TRBJ2-7; D unresolved. Trimming stripped 5 bases from V and 1 base from J, with 9 bases between. The CDR3 runs to 13 residues. The germline V gene encodes CDR1 MDHEN and CDR2 SYDVKM.

With respect to this clonotype: One end of the junction fails to match germline, which may point to a read error. This sequence joins TRBV14 and TRBJ1-2, with 12 bases matching TRBD1. This CDR3 has 15 amino acids. Per germline, CDR1 SGHDN and CDR2 FVKESK. The CDR3 nucleotides are TGTGTCAGCAGCCGGACCGGGACAGGGGGCCGGGGCTACACCTTC. It yields the protein CVSSRTGTGGRGYTF.

Comment on this clonotype: At one of its ends the junction is not consistent with the germline gene, which may arise from a read error. V gene TRBV11-2 combines with J gene TRBJ2-7; no definite D call. Germline CDR1 SGHAT, CDR2 FQNNGV. The CDR3 is made up of 14 amino acids. CDR3 sequence (DNA): TGTGCCAGCAGCTTATGGCCACAGTCCTACGGGCAGTACTTC. It encodes CASSLWPQSYGQYF.